Given below is one T cell receptor beta chain in context. The CDR3 length is 16 residues. Germline CDR1 is SEHNR and CDR2 is FQNEAQ (reference sequence). Trimming at V came to 4 bases and at J to 2 bases, leaving 9 bases not matched to a gene. This specimen comes from a study of T cell changes during pregnancy in multiple sclerosis. The table came from immunoSEQ multiplex PCR; TCRdb's copy has only in-frame clones and leaves some out. This sample carries tens of thousands of clones, almost 97% of them seen once, and the ten largest clones take about 2.3%. This chain uses TRBV7-9 with TRBJ2-7; 9 positions agree with TRBD2. The receptor was derived from a female donor with multiple sclerosis, enrolled in a pregnancy study. The sequenced sample was CD8+ T cells from peripheral blood mononuclear cells, obtained after pregnancy. CDR3 sequence: CASSSFGLAWPYEQYF. Written as DNA, the CDR3 is TGTGCCAGCAGCTCATTTGGACTAGCGTGGCCCTACGAGCAGTACTTC.